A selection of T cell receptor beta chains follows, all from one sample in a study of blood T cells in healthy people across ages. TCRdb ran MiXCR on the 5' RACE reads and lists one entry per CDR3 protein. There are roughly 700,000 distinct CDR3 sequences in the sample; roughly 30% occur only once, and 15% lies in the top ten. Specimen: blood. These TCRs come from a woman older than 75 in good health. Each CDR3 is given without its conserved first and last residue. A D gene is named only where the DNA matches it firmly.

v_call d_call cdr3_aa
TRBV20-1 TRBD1 STDRGLSTDTQY
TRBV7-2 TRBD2 ASSLGTSQNTGELF
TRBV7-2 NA ASSSARGTEAF
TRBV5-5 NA ASSLDLGSPLH
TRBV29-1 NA SAQWKGVGELF
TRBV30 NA ARSSGANVRT
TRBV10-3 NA AISGQTTGQETQY
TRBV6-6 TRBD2 AAGDNEQF
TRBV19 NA ASSITEGDSPLH
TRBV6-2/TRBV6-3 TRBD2 ASSSERGHSYNEQY
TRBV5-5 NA ASSFGRPSRNEQF
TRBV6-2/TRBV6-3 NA ASSYGGGSPLH
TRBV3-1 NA ASSQDRGGANYGYT
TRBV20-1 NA SAGIDDTQY
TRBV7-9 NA ASSSARGAQKGTDTQY
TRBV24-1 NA ATSDRGQSGGRDTGELF
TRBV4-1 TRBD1 ASSQGQPDNEQF
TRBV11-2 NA ASSFPPGPQAYEQY
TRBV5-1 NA ASSLDTGSQETQY
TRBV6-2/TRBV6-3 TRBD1 ASSIRQGGTEAF
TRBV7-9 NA ASNHGGSPLH
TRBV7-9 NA ASSLEGQRPTSST
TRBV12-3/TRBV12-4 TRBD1 ASSQMAGGRYEQY
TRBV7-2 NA ASSLVNERETQY
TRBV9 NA ASSVAGTGNQPQH
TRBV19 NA ATTLGGPQPQH
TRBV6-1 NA ASSAWEATEAF
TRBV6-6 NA TSSRLGDSNQPQH
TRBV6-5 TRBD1 ASNTGVYGYT
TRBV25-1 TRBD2 ASSVAGGRIYNEQF
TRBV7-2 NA ASSLEQGYGYT
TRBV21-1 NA ASSPPRRRETQY
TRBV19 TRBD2 ASRGGGGPEF
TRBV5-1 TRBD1 ASSVWGQGPYEQY
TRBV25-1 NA ASSGTAGSYNSPLH
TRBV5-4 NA ASSLERAREAF
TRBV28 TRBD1 ASSQGQGVNTIY
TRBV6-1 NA ASRKGFGQASNQPQH
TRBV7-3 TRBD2 ASSYSGGLADTQY
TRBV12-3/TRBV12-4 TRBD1 ASSTVGEGADEQY
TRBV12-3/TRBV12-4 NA ASSLALKTQY
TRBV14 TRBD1 ASSQDGTGRIRDTQY